The 29 T cell receptor beta chains below all came from one sample that was sequenced in a study of blood T cell repertoires in COVID-19. Only in-frame clones appear in the TCRdb table, and some are missing; sequencing was by immunoSEQ multiplex PCR. Seen here are 310,000 or so clones, about 84% observed once, and the top ten hold approximately 1.5%. The sequenced material came from peripheral blood. The receptors come from a woman in her fifties or sixties with acute or convalescent COVID-19.

The V and J genes are TRBV24-1 and TRBJ2-5; TRBD1 aligns across 11 bases. This CDR3 spans 15 amino acids. The V and J ends lost 2 bases and 5 bases, in that order; junction bases with no gene match: 3. Germline CDR1 is KGHDR and CDR2 is SFDVKD. The CDR3: CATSDSGTGGETQYF. Written as DNA, the CDR3 is TGTGCCACCAGTGATTCCGGGACAGGGGGGGAGACCCAGTACTTC.

The rearrangement uses TRBV29-1 and TRBJ1-2; unclear D gene. The CDR3 has 16 amino acids. Trimming removed 7 bases at V and 2 bases at J, with 23 bases between. Germline CDR1 and CDR2: SQVTM and ANQGSEA. The CDR3 loop reads CSAGGPGGRLNYGYTF. In DNA form, the CDR3 reads TGCAGCGCCGGAGGCCCTGGAGGGCGATTGAACTATGGCTACACCTTC.

CDR3 coding DNA: TGTGCCAGCAGCTACGGGACACAGCCTGGCTACACCTTC. Protein: CASSYGTQPGYTF. The chain joins TRBV5-4 to TRBJ1-2, with D perhaps TRBD1 (6 bases). Germline CDR1 SGHNT, CDR2 YYREEE (reference sequence). CDR3 length equals 13 residues. Trimming shortened V by 3 bases and J by 7 bases, and 13 bases separated the two germline ends.

As regards this clone: One end of the junction fails to match germline, which may point to a read error. The rearrangement uses TRBV7-7 and TRBJ2-5; 7 nucleotides match TRBD2. Germline CDR1 and CDR2: SSHAT and FNYEAQ (reference sequence). The CDR3 runs to 14 residues. CDR3 sequence (DNA): TGTGCTAGCAGCCAAGCGGGGCTCCAAGAGACCCAGTACTTC. It translates to CASSQAGLQETQYF.

The chain is built from TRBV6-5 and TRBJ2-7; 9 bases agree with TRBD1. V gave up 0 bases and J gave up 10 bases; unmatched junction bases: 13. Germline values: CDR1 MNHEY, CDR2 SVGAGI. The CDR3 sequence is 16 residues long. DNA for the CDR3: TGTGCCAGCAGTTACTCAAGATTCACAGGGGGCTCAATTCAGTACTTC. This sequence encodes CASSYSRFTGGSIQYF.

This clone has only a few counts. The genes are TRBV7-3 and TRBJ2-2, with a tentative D call TRBD1 (5 bases). This CDR3 has 13 residues. Germline CDR1 is SGHTA and CDR2 is FQGTGA. V lost 5 bases and J 6 bases, leaving 10 bases between the germline ends. CDR3 sequence (DNA): TGTGCCAGCAGCCCTTGGGGCGCCGGGGAGCTGTTTTTT. Translated: CASSPWGAGELFF.

This clone was counted a few times. J is TRBJ1-6 and V is TRBV9; possibly TRBD1 for D (5 bases). This CDR3 has 16 residues. Germline-derived CDR1 and CDR2 are SGDLS and YYNGEE. The V end lost 7 bases, the J end lost 8 bases, and 22 bases lay between the germline ends. CDR3 bases: TGTGCCAGCGATCTCGCCCCGTCAGGGTCCCATTCACCCCTCCACTTT. This gives the protein CASDLAPSGSHSPLHF.

This chain links TRBV7-2 with TRBJ1-2; no firm D call. Germline V gene data show CDR1 as SGHTA and CDR2 as FQGNSA. The CDR3 spans 16 residues. Trimming took 1 base from V and 2 from J, leaving 14 bases between them. The CDR3 region is CASSLDAGIINYGYTF. The CDR3, as DNA: TGTGCCAGCAGCTTAGATGCGGGGATTATAAACTATGGCTACACCTTC.

In the case of this clone: Other DNA sequences in this sample translate to the same CDR3. The V call is TRBV9, the J call TRBJ2-5; 8 bases are a match to TRBD1. Germline values: CDR1 SGDLS, CDR2 YYNGEE. V was pared by 3 bases and J by 5 bases, with 6 bases of the junction left unmatched. The CDR3 is 14 amino acids. The CDR3 sequence: CASSADRGRETQYF. The CDR3 DNA reads as TGTGCCAGCAGCGCCGACAGGGGACGCGAGACCCAGTACTTC.

This rearrangement joins TRBV9 to TRBJ2-1; the D is unclear. Trimming took off 6 bases at V and 0 bases at J, with 7 bases between the two ends. Germline values: CDR1 SGDLS, CDR2 YYNGEE. The CDR3 spans 13 residues. The CDR3 DNA reads TGTGCCAGCACCGGTAGCTCCTACAATGAGCAGTTCTTC. It codes for CASTGSSYNEQFF.

This clone appeared a single time. The chain uses TRBV28 and TRBJ2-2; 7 bases match TRBD1. The CDR3 is made up of 15 amino acids. CDR1 is MDHEN, CDR2 SYDVKM, per germline. V lost 6 bases to trimming and J lost 3 bases; unmatched junction nucleotides: 7. The CDR3 loop reads CASRDRDRDTGELFF. The DNA for the CDR3 is TGTGCCAGCAGAGACCGGGACAGAGACACCGGGGAGCTGTTTTTT.

The V call is TRBV6-5, the J call TRBJ1-5, with 7 bases lining up with TRBD1. V shed 5 bases, J shed 4 bases, and the junction held 2 bases outside the gene matches. Germline V lookup: CDR1 MNHEY, CDR2 SVGAGI. The CDR3 sequence is 13 residues long. This chain's CDR3 is CASSQTGNQPQHF. The CDR3 coding sequence is TGTGCCAGCAGTCAGACAGGGAATCAGCCCCAGCATTTT.

The chain couples TRBV30 to TRBJ1-2; 8 bases align to TRBD1. CDR3 length: 18 amino acids. The germline V gene encodes CDR1 GTSNPN and CDR2 SVGIG (reference sequence). V trimming: 3 bases; J trimming: 4 bases; junction bases outside the gene matches: 19. Here the CDR3 DNA reads TGTGCCTGGAGAGGCCCCGGGACAGGAGGCCCCATAGGCTATGGCTACACCTTC. It is translated as CAWRGPGTGGPIGYGYTF.

The chain joins TRBV11-3 to TRBJ2-7; TRBD1 matches at 9 bases. The CDR3 loop spans 12 amino acids. Germline V gene sequence: CDR1 SGHNT, CDR2 YENEEA. Trimming took 5 bases from V and 6 from J; bases not matched to a gene: 2. The CDR3 DNA reads as TGTGCCAGCAGCCGGGACAGGGTCGAGCAGTACTTC. It specifies CASSRDRVEQYF.

The chain joins TRBV10-3 to TRBJ2-4; D ambiguous. V lost 4 bases, J lost 0 bases, and 7 bases lay in between. The CDR3 covers 14 residues. Germline V gene lookup returns CDR1 ENHRY and CDR2 SYGVKD. The CDR3 region has the DNA TGTGCCATCAGTGCCGCGTCAGCCAAAAACATTCAGTACTTC. Its translation is CAISAASAKNIQYF.

The rearrangement joins TRBV5-6 to TRBJ1-4; weak D call: TRBD1 (6 bases). This CDR3 spans 15 amino acids. V was trimmed by 1 base and J by 3 bases, leaving 10 bases between them. Germline assignment: CDR1 SGHDT and CDR2 YYEEEE. The CDR3 region is CASSLLQGSNEKLFF. In DNA form, the CDR3 reads TGTGCCAGCAGCTTGTTACAGGGATCTAATGAAAAACTGTTTTTT. The full variable domain, with the rest looked up from reference TRBV5-6 and TRBJ1-4, is DAGVTQSPTHLIKTRGQQVTLRCSPKSGHDTVSWYQQALGQGPQFIFQYYEEEERQRGNFPDRFSGHQFPNYSSELNVNALLLGDSALYLCASSLLQGSNEKLFFGSGTQLSVL.

The chain combines TRBV6-1 with TRBJ2-2, with 8 bases aligning to TRBD2. The germline V gene has CDR1 MNHNS and CDR2 SASEGT. The CDR3 consists of 16 residues. Trimming at V came to 4 bases and at J to 0 bases, leaving 4 bases not matched to a gene. For the CDR3, the DNA is TGTGCCAGCAGTGCGACTAGCGAACCGAACACCGGGGAGCTGTTTTTT. Protein: CASSATSEPNTGELFF.

The gene calls are TRBV2 and TRBJ2-5; D is possibly TRBD1 (5 bases). The CDR3 spans 13 residues. CDR1 SNHLY and CDR2 FYNNEI come from the germline V gene. Trimming pared 5 bases from V and 4 bases from J, leaving 11 bases between. The CDR3 protein is CASSPGLGETQYF. The CDR3 coding sequence is TGTGCCAGCAGTCCAGGGTTGGGAGAGACCCAGTACTTC.

The V call is TRBV25-1, the J call TRBJ2-7, with 9 positions matching TRBD1. With V trimmed by 5 bases and J by 3 bases, 5 bases remained unmatched. The CDR3 sequence is 14 residues long. Germline V gene data show CDR1 as MGHDK and CDR2 as SYGVNS. The CDR3 loop is CASSPTGGSYEQYF. Here the CDR3 DNA reads TGTGCCAGCAGTCCTACAGGGGGCAGCTACGAGCAGTACTTC.

CDR3 in DNA: TGCGCCAGCAGCCCCCCGACTAGCGGGATTTGGGACAATGAGCAGTTCTTC. Its translation is CASSPPTSGIWDNEQFF. The chain is built from TRBV5-1 and TRBJ2-1; 11 bases fit TRBD2. Trimming cost V 4 bases and J 5 bases; bases outside gene matches: 11. CDR1 and CDR2 from the germline V gene are SGHRS and YFSETQ. This CDR3 is 17 amino acids long.

V usage is TRBV28 and J usage is TRBJ1-5, with 9 positions matching TRBD1. Germline values: CDR1 MDHEN, CDR2 SYDVKM. The CDR3 length is 15 residues. The junction had 6 bases not matched to a gene; V was cut back by 4 bases and J by 5 bases. CDR3 residues: CASSSTTGGHQPQHF. CDR3 nucleotides: TGTGCCAGCAGTTCCACCACAGGGGGCCATCAGCCCCAGCATTTT.

The chain carries TRBV10-3 and TRBJ1-6; D possibly corresponds to TRBD1 (6 bases). The CDR3 contains 15 residues. From germline, CDR1 is ENHRY and CDR2 SYGVKD. Deletions cut 5 bases from V and 7 bases from J, with 15 bases between. CDR3 sequence reads: CAISSMTGPNSPLHF. The DNA for the CDR3 is TGTGCCATCAGTTCGATGACAGGACCCAATTCACCCCTCCACTTT.

The rearrangement uses TRBV24-1 and TRBJ2-7; TRBD1 matches 9 bases. CDR3 length: 15 amino acids. After removal of 3 bases from V and 3 bases from J, the junction contained 5 bases not matched to a gene. CDR1 and CDR2 from the germline V gene are KGHDR and SFDVKD. CDR3 region: CATSDRQGGIYEQYF. The CDR3 coding sequence is TGTGCCACCAGTGATCGACAGGGGGGGATCTACGAGCAGTACTTC.

This clone was counted once. Here the CDR3 DNA reads TGTGCCAGCTCACCGACTAGCCACCGCACCGGGGAGCTGTTTTTT. This encodes CASSPTSHRTGELFF. The rearrangement links TRBV18 to TRBJ2-2; 7 bases fit TRBD2. This CDR3 is built from 15 residues. J lost 4 bases, V lost 3 bases, and 5 bases had no gene match. Per the germline V gene, CDR1 is KGHSH and CDR2 is LQKENI.

This chain joins TRBV6-2 or TRBV6-3 and TRBJ2-3; TRBD1 agrees at 9 bases. V trimming: 5 bases; J trimming: 3 bases; junction bases outside the gene matches: 3. Germline V lookup: CDR1 MNHEY, CDR2 SVGEGT. This CDR3 region has 14 residues. The CDR3 bases are TGTGCCAGCAGTACTGGGACAGGGACAGATACGCAGTATTTT. It yields the protein CASSTGTGTDTQYF.

The chain has TRBV4-3 and TRBJ2-7; 10 nucleotides align to TRBD1. Germline lookup yields CDR1 LGHNA and CDR2 YSLEER. This CDR3 has 18 residues. The V and J ends lost 0 bases and 6 bases, in that order; junction bases with no gene match: 14. The CDR3 DNA reads as TGCGCCAGCAGCCAAGATTTAATTCGTGGGACAGGGGATCGCGAGCAGTACTTC. Translation: CASSQDLIRGTGDREQYF.

The V and J genes are TRBV6-5 and TRBJ1-1; D is unresolved. Germline CDR1 and CDR2: MNHEY and SVGAGI. Trimming cost V 4 bases and J 4 bases, with 4 bases left between them. CDR3 length: 11 amino acids. The CDR3 protein is CASSSLTEAFF. CDR3 coding DNA: TGTGCCAGCAGTTCCCTCACTGAAGCTTTCTTT.

As to this clone: Other nucleotide sequences from this sample produce the same CDR3. V gene TRBV6-6 combines with J gene TRBJ2-7; 8 bases agree with TRBD1. V trimming: 0 bases; J trimming: 5 bases; junction bases outside the gene matches: 0. Per germline, CDR1 MNHNY and CDR2 SVGAGI (reference sequence). The CDR3 length is 13 residues. The CDR3 spells CASSYSTGDEQYF. CDR3 nucleotide sequence: TGTGCCAGCAGTTACTCGACAGGGGACGAGCAGTACTTC.

This chain joins TRBV5-1 and TRBJ2-7; maybe TRBD1 (6 bases). Germline CDR1 SGHRS, CDR2 YFSETQ. There are 15 residues in the CDR3. Trimming pared 4 bases from V and 6 bases from J, leaving 20 bases between. In DNA form, the CDR3 reads TGCGCCAGCAGCCCGACCTCGACAGGCCTCCGCGAGCAGTACTTC. Encoded protein: CASSPTSTGLREQYF.